The following is a T cell receptor beta chain sequence with its context. The CDR3 covers 15 residues. Germline CDR1 is MNHEY and CDR2 is SMNVEV (reference sequence). Unmatched junction bases numbered 0, after V lost 6 bases and J lost 2 bases. This entry comes from a study of blood T cell repertoires in COVID-19. Study-wide context: COVID-19 samples, acute and convalescent, were from the United States, Italy and Spain. T cells, B-cell-depleted T cells, or PBMCs supplied cDNA or gDNA.

In the authors' methods: Using reference gene primer amplification, nucleated cell counts were estimated. Assay: immunoSEQ multiplex PCR; the TCRdb copy retains only in-frame clones and omits some. That table is the source of V, J and clone size, and D and trimming were worked out from the DNA. The sample lists 130,000 or so clones, over 60% occurring once. Sequenced material: peripheral blood. The chain links TRBV27 to TRBJ2-1; 14 bases are a match to TRBD2. This receptor was taken from a man aged 50 or older with acute or convalescent COVID-19. The DNA for the CDR3 is TGTGCCAGCAGGGGACTAGCGGGGGCCTACAATGAGCAGTTCTTC. Translation: CASRGLAGAYNEQFF.